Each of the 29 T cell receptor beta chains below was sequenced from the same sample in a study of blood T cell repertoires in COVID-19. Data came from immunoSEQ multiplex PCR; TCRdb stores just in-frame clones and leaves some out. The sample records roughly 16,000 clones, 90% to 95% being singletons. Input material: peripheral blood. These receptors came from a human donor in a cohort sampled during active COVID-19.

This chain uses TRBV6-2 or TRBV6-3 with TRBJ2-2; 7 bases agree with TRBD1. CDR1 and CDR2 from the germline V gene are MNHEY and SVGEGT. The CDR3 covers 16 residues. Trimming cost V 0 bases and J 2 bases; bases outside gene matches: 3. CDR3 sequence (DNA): TGTGCCAGCAGTTACTCCGGGGACAGCAACACCGGGGAGCTGTTTTTT. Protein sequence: CASSYSGDSNTGELFF.

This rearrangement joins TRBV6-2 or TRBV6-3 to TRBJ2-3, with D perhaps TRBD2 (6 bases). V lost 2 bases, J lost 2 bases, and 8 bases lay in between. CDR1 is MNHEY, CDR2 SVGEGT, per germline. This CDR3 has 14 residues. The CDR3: CASSYRDSTDTQYF. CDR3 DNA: TGTGCCAGCAGTTACCGGGACTCCACAGATACGCAGTATTTT.

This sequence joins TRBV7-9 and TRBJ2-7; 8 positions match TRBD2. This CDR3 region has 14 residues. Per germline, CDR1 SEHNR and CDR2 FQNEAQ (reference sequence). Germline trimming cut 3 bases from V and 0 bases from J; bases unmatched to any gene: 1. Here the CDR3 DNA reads TGTGCCAGCAGCTTTGGGACTAGCTCCTACGAGCAGTACTTC. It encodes CASSFGTSSYEQYF.

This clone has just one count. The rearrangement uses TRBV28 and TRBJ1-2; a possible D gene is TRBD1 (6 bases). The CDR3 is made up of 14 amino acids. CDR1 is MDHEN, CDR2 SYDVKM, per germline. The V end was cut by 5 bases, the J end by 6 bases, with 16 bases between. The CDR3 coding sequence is TGTGCCAGCAGTGCGAGGGGGGGCTTGGATGGCTACACCTTC. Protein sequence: CASSARGGLDGYTF.

CDR3 DNA: TGTGCCAGCAGCCAAGGGATGGGGGCAGGAAGGCAAGAGACCCAGTACTTC. Translated: CASSQGMGAGRQETQYF. The chain couples TRBV3-1 (or the pseudogene TRBV3-2) to TRBJ2-5, with D possibly TRBD1 on 6 matching bases. This CDR3 comprises 17 residues. Trimming shortened V by 1 base and J by 2 bases, and 17 bases separated the two germline ends. In germline, CDR1 is LGHDT, CDR2 YNNKEL (reference sequence).

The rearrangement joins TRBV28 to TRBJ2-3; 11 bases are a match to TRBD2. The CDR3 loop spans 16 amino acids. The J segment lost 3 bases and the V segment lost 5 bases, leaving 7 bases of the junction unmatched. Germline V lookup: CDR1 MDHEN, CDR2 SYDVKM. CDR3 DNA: TGTGCCAGCAGTGCCGCCGGGACTAGCGGAACAGATACGCAGTATTTT. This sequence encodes CASSAAGTSGTDTQYF.

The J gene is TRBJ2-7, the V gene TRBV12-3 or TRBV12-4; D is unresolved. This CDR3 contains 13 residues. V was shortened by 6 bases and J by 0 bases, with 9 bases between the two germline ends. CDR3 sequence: CASRKTGSYEQYF. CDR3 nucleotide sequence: TGTGCCAGCAGGAAGACGGGCTCCTACGAGCAGTACTTC.

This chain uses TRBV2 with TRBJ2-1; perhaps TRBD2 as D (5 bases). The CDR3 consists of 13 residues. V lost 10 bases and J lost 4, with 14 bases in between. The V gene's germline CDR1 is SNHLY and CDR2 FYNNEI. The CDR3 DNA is TGTGCCACGTCCACCGGGAAGTACAATGAGCAGTTCTTC. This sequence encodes CATSTGKYNEQFF.

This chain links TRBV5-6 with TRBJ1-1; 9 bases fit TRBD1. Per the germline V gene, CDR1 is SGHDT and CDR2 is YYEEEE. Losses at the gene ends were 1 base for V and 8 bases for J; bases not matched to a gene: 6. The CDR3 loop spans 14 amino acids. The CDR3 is CASSLYGTGLEAFF. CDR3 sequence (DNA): TGTGCCAGCAGCTTGTACGGGACAGGGCTGGAAGCTTTCTTT. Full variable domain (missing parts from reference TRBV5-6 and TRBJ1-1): DAGVTQSPTHLIKTRGQQVTLRCSPKSGHDTVSWYQQALGQGPQFIFQYYEEEERQRGNFPDRFSGHQFPNYSSELNVNALLLGDSALYLCASSLYGTGLEAFFGQGTRLTVV.

The CDR3 is CASSTLPQGAYNEQFF. CDR3 in DNA: TGTGCCAGCAGCACCCTTCCACAGGGGGCTTACAATGAGCAGTTCTTC. This chain uses TRBV27 with TRBJ2-1; 9 bases line up with TRBD1. CDR3 length: 16 amino acids. J was trimmed by 4 bases and V by 6 bases; bases with no gene match: 10. Germline V gene lookup returns CDR1 MNHEY and CDR2 SMNVEV (reference sequence).

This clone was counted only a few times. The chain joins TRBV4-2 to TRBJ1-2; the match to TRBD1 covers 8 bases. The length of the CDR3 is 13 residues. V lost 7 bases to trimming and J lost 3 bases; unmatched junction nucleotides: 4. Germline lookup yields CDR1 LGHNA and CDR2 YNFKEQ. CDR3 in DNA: TGTGCCAGCAAGGACAGGGCTTACTATGGCTACACCTTC. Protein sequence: CASKDRAYYGYTF.

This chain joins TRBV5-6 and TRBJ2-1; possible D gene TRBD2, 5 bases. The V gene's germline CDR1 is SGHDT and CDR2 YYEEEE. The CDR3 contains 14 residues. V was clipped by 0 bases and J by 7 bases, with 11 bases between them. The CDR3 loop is CASSLGTRRNEQFF. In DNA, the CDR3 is TGTGCCAGCAGCTTGGGAACTAGGAGGAATGAGCAGTTCTTC.

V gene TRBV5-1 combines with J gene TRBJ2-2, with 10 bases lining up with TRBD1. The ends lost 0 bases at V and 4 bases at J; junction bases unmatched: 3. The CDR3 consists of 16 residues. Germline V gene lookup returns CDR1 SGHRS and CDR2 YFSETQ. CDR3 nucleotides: TGCGCCAGCAGCTTGGGGGACAGGGGACCCACCGGGGAGCTGTTTTTT. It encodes CASSLGDRGPTGELFF.

The CDR3 sequence: CASSFQGERNTEAFF. CDR3 sequence (DNA): TGCGCCAGCAGCTTCCAGGGTGAGAGAAACACTGAAGCTTTCTTT. The rearrangement uses TRBV5-1 and TRBJ1-1; a weak D match, TRBD1 (5 bases). Looked up from germline, CDR1 is SGHRS and CDR2 is YFSETQ. CDR3 size: 15 residues. Trimming removed 2 bases from V and 2 bases from J, with 13 bases in between.

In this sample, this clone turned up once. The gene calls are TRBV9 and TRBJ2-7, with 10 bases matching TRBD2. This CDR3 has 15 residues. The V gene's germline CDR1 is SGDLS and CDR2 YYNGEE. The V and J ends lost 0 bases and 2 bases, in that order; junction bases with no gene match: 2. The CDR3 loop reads CASSVGSGGTYEQYF. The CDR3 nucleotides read TGTGCCAGCAGCGTAGGTAGCGGGGGGACCTACGAGCAGTACTTC.

For the CDR3, the DNA is TGTGCCAGCAGTTACCCCCGGACACCAAACTATGGCTACACCTTC. It encodes CASSYPRTPNYGYTF. The chain employs TRBV6-5 and TRBJ1-2; D possibly corresponds to TRBD1 (5 bases). The V end lost 2 bases, the J end lost 2 bases, and 12 bases lay between the germline ends. Germline V gene data show CDR1 as MNHEY and CDR2 as SVGAGI. The CDR3 length is 15 residues.

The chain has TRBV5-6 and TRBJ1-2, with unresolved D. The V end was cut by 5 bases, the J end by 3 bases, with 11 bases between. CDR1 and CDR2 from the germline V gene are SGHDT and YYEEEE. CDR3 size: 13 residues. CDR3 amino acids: CASRPYGDYGYTF. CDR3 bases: TGTGCCAGCAGGCCTTACGGAGACTATGGCTACACCTTC.

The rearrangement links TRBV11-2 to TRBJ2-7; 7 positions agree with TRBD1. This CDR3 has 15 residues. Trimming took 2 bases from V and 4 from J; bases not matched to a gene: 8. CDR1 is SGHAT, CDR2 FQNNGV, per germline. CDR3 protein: CASSLFFRGQYEQYF. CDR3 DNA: TGTGCCAGCAGCTTATTTTTTAGGGGGCAATACGAGCAGTACTTC.

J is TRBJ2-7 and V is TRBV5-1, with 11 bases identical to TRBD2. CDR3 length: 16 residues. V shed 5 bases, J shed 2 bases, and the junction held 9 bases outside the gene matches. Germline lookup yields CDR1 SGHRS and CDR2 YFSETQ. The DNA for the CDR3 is TGCGCCAGCAGACTTAACCTAGCGGGAGGAACCTACGAGCAGTACTTC. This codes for CASRLNLAGGTYEQYF.

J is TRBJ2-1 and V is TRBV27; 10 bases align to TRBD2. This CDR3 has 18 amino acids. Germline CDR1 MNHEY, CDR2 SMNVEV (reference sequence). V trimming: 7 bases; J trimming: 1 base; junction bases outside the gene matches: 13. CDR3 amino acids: CASKWGGVAGGSYNEQFF. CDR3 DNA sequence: TGTGCCAGCAAGTGGGGAGGCGTAGCGGGGGGTTCCTACAATGAGCAGTTCTTC.

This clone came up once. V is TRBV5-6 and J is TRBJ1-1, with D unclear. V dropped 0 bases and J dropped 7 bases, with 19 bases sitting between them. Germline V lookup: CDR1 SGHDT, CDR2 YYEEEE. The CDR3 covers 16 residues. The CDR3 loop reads CASSLVEELRSHEAFF. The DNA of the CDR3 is TGTGCCAGCAGCTTGGTCGAGGAACTGCGGAGTCATGAAGCTTTCTTT.

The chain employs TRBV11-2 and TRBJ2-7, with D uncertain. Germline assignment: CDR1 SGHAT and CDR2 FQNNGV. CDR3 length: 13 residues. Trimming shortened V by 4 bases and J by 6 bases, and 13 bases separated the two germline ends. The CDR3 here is CASSSPLTLEQYF. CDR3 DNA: TGTGCCAGCAGCTCCCCACTCACCCTCGAGCAGTACTTC.

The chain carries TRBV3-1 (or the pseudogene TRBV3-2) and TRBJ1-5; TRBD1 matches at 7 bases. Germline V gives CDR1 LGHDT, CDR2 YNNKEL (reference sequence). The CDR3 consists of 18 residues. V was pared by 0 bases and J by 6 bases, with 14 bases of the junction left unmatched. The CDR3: CASSQDLVRGLVGQPQHF. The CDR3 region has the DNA TGTGCCAGCAGCCAAGATCTCGTCAGGGGGTTAGTAGGTCAGCCCCAGCATTTT.

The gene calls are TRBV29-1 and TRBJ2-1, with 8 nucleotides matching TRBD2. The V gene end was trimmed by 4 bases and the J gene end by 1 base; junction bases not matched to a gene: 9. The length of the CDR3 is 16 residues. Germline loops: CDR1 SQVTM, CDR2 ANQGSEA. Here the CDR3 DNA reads TGCAGCGTTGTAACGAGCGGGAGCTTTTCCTACAATGAGCAGTTCTTC. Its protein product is CSVVTSGSFSYNEQFF.

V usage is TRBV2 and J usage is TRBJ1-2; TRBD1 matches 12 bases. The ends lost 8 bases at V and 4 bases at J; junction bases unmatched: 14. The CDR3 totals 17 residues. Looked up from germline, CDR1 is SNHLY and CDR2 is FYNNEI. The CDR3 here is CASLTGTGGIKLYGYTF. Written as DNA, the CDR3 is TGTGCCAGCCTCACCGGGACAGGGGGCATAAAACTCTATGGCTACACCTTC.

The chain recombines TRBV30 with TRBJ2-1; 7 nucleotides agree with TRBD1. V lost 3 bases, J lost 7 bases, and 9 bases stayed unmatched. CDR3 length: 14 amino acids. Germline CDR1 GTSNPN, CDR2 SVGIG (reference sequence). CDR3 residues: CAWSKGKGANEQFF. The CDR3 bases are TGTGCCTGGAGCAAAGGGAAGGGGGCGAATGAGCAGTTCTTC.

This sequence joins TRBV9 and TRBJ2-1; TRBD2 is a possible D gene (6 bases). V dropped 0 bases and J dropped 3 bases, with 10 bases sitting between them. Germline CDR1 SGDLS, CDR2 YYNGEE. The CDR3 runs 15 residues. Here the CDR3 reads CASSVASASYNEQFF. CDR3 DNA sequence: TGTGCCAGCAGCGTAGCTAGCGCGAGCTACAATGAGCAGTTCTTC.

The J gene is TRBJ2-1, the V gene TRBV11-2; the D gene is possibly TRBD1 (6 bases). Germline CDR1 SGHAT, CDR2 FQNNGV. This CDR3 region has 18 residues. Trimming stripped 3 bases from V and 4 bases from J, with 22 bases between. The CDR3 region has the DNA TGTGCCAGCAGCTTCGTTAGAGGACTGACAGGACATTACAATGAGCAGTTCTTC. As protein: CASSFVRGLTGHYNEQFF.

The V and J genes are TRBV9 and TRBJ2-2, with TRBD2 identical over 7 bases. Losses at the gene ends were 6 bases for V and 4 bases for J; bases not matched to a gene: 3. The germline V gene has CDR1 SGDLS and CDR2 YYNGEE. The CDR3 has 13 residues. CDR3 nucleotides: TGTGCCAGCAAGCCGGGAGGCACCGGGGAGCTGTTTTTT. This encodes CASKPGGTGELFF.